The present TCR beta chain was sequenced within a study of cytomegalovirus exposure and HLA in healthy donors. Broader study findings: The study found most TCR sequences rare, yet found some public TCRs in many donors.

Germline assignment: CDR1 KGHSH and CDR2 LQKENI. The CDR3 loop spans 15 amino acids. The V segment lost 0 bases and the J segment 6 bases; nucleotides outside the gene matches: 5. As regards this clone: Its matching antigen is unknown.

The PCR employed 60 Vbeta primers together with 13 Jbeta primers. Method: immunoSEQ multiplex PCR; TCRdb's copy keeps in-frame clones and lacks some. The sample spans under 150,000 clones; the ten largest clones claim around 1.5%. The chain joins TRBV18 to TRBJ1-1; 9 bases map to TRBD1. Sequencing input: PBMCs. The receptor was derived from a woman aged 40 to 50 in good health and CMV-seronegative. The CDR3 sequence is CASSPPGTGKAEAFF. In DNA, the CDR3 is TGTGCCAGCTCACCACCGGGGACAGGGAAGGCTGAAGCTTTCTTT.